The 7 T cell receptor beta chains below all came from one sample that was sequenced in a study of blood T cells in healthy people across ages. For the second PCR, which ran for about 6 to 11 cycles, a sample-barcoded 5' primer and a J-beta primer mix were used. TCRdb reprocessed the 5' RACE reads with MiXCR, giving one entry per CDR3 protein. The table lists approximately 810,000 distinct CDR3 sequences, 29% of them singletons. Sequenced input: blood. These receptors were taken from an elderly woman in good health.

This clonotype was observed many times. J is TRBJ2-1 and V is TRBV5-1; 12 nucleotides match TRBD2. The germline gives CDR1 SGHRS, CDR2 YFSETQ. V gave up 3 bases and J gave up 8 bases; unmatched junction bases: 6. CDR3 size: 15 residues. This chain's CDR3 is CASSSLAGGPDEQFF. CDR3 in DNA: TGCGCCAGCAGCTCCCTAGCGGGGGGGCCGGATGAGCAGTTCTTC.

This clonotype was seen many times. The rearrangement links TRBV12-3 or TRBV12-4 to TRBJ2-1; no clear D. V lost 2 bases to trimming and J lost 5 bases, with 16 bases between them. The length of the CDR3 is 16 residues. The CDR3 protein is CASSLKAGPPHNEQFF. CDR3 nucleotide sequence: TGTGCCAGCAGTTTAAAAGCAGGCCCCCCACACAATGAGCAGTTCTTC.

In regard to this clonotype: A read error may be the cause here, since a much bigger clone is one base away. The chain joins TRBV12-3 or TRBV12-4 to TRBJ2-3, with 7 nucleotides matching TRBD1. CDR3 length: 15 amino acids. The CDR3 DNA is TGTGCCAGCAGTTTAATGACAGGGACGACAGATGCGCAGTATTTT. Protein: CASSLMTGTTDAQYF.

The rearrangement links TRBV11-2 to TRBJ1-1, with TRBD1 matching 9 bases. The CDR3 spans 16 residues. Per germline, CDR1 SGHAT and CDR2 FQNNGV. The trim removed 4 bases at V and 0 bases at J, leaving 6 bases unmatched. Here the CDR3 DNA reads TGTGCCAGCAGCTCGGGGGACAGGGTAATGAACACTGAAGCTTTCTTT. Translating it yields CASSSGDRVMNTEAFF.

The rearrangement uses TRBV7-2 and TRBJ1-4; D gene unclear. Trimming cost V 5 bases and J 4 bases, with 11 bases left between them. The germline V gene has CDR1 SGHTA and CDR2 FQGNSA. The CDR3 totals 14 residues. CDR3 in amino acids: CASSPGRINEKLFF. CDR3 sequence (DNA): TGTGCCAGCAGCCCTGGACGGATTAATGAAAAACTGTTTTTT.

This clonotype was seen many times. The chain recombines TRBV19 with TRBJ1-2; TRBD1 agrees at 7 bases. This CDR3 spans 15 amino acids. From germline, CDR1 is LNHDA and CDR2 SQIVND (reference sequence). V was clipped by 5 bases and J by 7 bases; unmatched bases: 13. CDR3 protein: CASSLIRGAFAGYTF. The DNA of the CDR3 is TGTGCCAGTAGTTTAATCAGGGGGGCATTCGCTGGCTACACCTTC.

Regarding this clonotype: With a much larger clone just one base away, this may be a read error. This chain links TRBV12-3 or TRBV12-4 with TRBJ2-5, with 10 nucleotides matching TRBD1. CDR3 size: 15 residues. V shed 5 bases and J 5 bases; nucleotides not matched to a gene: 8. The DNA for the CDR3 is TGTGCCAGCAGTCGTCCGGGACAGGGGAGGGAGACCCAGTACTTC. Translation: CASSRPGQGRETQYF.